This is a list of T cell receptor beta chains from one sample in a study of Ad26.COV2.S vaccination and SARS-CoV-2 variants. Produced via immunoSEQ multiplex PCR; TCRdb's table is partial and in-frame only. The table has approximately 340,000 clones, around 83% seen once; the top ten hold 3% to 4%. Sequences were derived from peripheral blood, sampled in a trial of Ad26.COV2.S vaccine versus placebo. Source of these receptors: a person between 18 and 65 years old who received the Ad26.COV2.S COVID-19 vaccine or a placebo. Both conserved end residues are part of each CDR3. The D gene is left open where the match is weak.

CATSRVGQWETQYF,TRBV15,TRBJ2-5,TRBD1
CASSNYRGGQDHGYTF,TRBV5-6,TRBJ1-2,TRBD1
CASSPRPITGYNEQFF,TRBV7-9,TRBJ2-1,.
CASSEKAGGHGTQYF,TRBV6-1,TRBJ2-5,TRBD2
CASSQSTGGKTQYF,TRBV4-3,TRBJ2-5,TRBD1
CASRVDRATEAFF,TRBV2,TRBJ1-1,TRBD1
CASSERLASGKFEQFF,TRBV6-1,TRBJ2-1,TRBD2
CASSLEGGKNGYTF,TRBV5-1,TRBJ1-2,TRBD1
CASSLGAGVASSYNEQFF,TRBV7-2,TRBJ2-1,TRBD2
CASSMDPSSYEQYF,TRBV6-5,TRBJ2-7,.
CASSPSSYNSPLHF,TRBV18,TRBJ1-6,.
CATSDLQGLAKNIQYF,TRBV24-1,TRBJ2-4,.
CASSLYGQGNGYTF,TRBV5-1,TRBJ1-2,TRBD1
CASTTPNYGYTF,TRBV6-5,TRBJ1-2,.
CASSLMDGYTF,TRBV28,TRBJ1-2,.
CASSHPRLGGTYEQYF,TRBV7-9,TRBJ2-7,TRBD2
CASSPGQTNEKLFF,TRBV27,TRBJ1-4,TRBD1
CASSPLEAVYGYTF,TRBV14,TRBJ1-2,.
CSVVPKLYGGRNYEQYF,TRBV29-1,TRBJ2-7,.
CASSPSAGTGAGELFF,TRBV7-7,TRBJ2-2,TRBD1
CASSEGEGYTYEQYF,TRBV2,TRBJ2-7,TRBD2
CASSYSGFGTEAFF,TRBV6-5,TRBJ1-1,.
CASSLVFGYEQYF,TRBV7-2,TRBJ2-7,.
CASSLHAGGSYEQYF,TRBV7-2,TRBJ2-7,.
CASSGGLAGAIGDTQYF,TRBV5-1,TRBJ2-3,TRBD2
CASSLGTRFNSPLHF,TRBV5-1,TRBJ1-6,.
CASSEFGRGSTDTQYF,TRBV25-1,TRBJ2-3,TRBD1
CSVSLRGAGTDTQYF,TRBV29-1,TRBJ2-3,TRBD2